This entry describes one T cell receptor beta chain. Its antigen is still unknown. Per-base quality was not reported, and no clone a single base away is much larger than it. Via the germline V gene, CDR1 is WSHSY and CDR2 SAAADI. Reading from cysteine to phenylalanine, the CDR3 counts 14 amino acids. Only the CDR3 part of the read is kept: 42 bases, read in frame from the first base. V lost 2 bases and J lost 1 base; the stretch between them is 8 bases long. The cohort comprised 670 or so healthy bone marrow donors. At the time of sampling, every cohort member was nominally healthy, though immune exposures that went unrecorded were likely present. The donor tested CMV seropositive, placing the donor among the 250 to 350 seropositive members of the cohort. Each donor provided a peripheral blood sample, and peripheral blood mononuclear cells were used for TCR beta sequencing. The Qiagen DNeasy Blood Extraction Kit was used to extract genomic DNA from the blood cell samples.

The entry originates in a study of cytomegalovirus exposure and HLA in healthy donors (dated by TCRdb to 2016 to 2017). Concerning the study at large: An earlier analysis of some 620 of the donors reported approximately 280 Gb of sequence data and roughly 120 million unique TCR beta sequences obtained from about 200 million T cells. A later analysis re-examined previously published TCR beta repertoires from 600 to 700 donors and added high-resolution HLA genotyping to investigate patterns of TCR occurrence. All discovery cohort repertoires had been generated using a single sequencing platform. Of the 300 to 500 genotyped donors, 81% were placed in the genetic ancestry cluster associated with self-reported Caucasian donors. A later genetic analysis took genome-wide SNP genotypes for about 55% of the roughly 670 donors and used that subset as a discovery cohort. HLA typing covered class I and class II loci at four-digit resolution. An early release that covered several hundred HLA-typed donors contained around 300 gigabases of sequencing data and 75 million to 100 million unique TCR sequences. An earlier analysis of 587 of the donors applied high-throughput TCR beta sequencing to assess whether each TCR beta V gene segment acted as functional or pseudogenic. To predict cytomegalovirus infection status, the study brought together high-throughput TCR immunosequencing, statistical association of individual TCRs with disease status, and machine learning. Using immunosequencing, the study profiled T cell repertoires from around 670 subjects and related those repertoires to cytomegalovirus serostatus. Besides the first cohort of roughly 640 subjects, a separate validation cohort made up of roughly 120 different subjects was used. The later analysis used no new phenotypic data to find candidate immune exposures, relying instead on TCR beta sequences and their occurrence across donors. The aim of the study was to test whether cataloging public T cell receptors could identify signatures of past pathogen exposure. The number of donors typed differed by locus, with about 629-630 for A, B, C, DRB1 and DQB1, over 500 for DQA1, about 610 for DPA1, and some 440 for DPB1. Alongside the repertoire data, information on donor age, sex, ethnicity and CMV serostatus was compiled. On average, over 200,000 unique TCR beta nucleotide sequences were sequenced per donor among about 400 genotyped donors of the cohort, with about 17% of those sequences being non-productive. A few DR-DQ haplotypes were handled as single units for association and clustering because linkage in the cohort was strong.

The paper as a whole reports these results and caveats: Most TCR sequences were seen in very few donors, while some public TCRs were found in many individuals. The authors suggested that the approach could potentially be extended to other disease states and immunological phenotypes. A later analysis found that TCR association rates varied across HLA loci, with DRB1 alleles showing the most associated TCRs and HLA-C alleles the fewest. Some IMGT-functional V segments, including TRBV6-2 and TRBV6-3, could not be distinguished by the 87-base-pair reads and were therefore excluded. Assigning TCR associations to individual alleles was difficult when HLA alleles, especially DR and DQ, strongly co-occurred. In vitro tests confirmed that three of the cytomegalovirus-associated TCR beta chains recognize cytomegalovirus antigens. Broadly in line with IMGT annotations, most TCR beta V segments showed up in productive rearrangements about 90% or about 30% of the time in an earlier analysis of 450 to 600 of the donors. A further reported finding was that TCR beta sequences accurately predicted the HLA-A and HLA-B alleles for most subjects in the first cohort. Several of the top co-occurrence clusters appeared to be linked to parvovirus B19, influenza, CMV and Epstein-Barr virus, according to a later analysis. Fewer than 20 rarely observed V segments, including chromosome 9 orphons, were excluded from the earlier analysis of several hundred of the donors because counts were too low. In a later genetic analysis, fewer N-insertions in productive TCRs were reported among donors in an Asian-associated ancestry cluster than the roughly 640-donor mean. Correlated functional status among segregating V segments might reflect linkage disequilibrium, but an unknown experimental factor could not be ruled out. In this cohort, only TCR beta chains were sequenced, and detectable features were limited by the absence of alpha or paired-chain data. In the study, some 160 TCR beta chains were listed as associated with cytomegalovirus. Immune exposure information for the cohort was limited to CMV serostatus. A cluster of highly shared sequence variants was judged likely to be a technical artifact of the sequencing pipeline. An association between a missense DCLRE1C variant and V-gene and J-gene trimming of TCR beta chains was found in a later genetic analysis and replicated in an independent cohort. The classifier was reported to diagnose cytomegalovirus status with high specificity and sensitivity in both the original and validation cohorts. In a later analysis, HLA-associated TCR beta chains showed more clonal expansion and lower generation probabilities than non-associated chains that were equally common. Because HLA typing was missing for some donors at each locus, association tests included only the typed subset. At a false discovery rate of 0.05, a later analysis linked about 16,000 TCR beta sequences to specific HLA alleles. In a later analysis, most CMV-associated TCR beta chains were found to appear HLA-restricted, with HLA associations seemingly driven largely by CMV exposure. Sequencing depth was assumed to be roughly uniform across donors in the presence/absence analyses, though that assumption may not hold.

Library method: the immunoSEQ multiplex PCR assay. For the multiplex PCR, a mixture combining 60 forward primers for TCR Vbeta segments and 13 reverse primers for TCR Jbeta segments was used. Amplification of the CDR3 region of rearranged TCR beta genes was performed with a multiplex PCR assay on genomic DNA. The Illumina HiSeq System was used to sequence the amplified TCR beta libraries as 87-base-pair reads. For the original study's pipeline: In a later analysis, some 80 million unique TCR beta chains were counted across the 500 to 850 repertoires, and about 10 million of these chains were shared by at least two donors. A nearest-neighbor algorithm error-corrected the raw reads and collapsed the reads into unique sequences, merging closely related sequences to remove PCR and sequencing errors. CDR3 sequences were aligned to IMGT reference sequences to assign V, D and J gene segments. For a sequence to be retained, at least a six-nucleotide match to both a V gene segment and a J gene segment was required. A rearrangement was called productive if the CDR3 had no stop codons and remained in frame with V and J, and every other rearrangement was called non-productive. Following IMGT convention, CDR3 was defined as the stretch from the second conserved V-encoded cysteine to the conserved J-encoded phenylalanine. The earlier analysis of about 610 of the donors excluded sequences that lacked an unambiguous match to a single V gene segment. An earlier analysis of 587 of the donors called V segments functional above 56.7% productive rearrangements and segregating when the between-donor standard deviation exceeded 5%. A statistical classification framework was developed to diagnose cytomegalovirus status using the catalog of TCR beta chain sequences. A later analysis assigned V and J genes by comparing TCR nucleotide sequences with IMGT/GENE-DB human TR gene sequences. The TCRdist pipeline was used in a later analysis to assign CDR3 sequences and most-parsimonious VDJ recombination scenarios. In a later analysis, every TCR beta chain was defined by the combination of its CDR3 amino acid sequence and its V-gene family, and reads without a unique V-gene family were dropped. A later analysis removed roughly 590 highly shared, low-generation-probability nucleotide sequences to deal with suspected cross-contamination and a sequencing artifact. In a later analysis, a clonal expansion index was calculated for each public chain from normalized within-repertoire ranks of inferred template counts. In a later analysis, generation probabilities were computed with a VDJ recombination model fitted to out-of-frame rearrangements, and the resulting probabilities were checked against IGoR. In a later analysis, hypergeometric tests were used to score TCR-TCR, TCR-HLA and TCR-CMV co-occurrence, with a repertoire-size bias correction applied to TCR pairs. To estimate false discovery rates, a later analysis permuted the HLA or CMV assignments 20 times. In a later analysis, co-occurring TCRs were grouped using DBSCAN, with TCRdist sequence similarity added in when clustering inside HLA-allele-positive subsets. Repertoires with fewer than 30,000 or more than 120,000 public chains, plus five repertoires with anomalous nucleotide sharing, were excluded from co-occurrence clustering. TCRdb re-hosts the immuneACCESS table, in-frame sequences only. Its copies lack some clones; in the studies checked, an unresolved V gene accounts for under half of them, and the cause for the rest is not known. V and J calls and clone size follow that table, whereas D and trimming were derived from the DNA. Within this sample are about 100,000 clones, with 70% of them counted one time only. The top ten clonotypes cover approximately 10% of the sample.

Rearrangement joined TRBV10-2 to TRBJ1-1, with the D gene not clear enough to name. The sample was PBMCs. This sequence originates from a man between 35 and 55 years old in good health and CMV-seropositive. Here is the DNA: TGCGCCAGCAGTGAGCCGGGAGGGAACACTGAAGCTTTCTTT. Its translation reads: CASSEPGGNTEAFF.